This TCR beta chain was recorded in a study of blood T cell repertoires in COVID-19. Study summary: Sites in the United States, Italy and Spain provided acute and convalescent COVID-19 samples. Nucleic acid was either cDNA or gDNA, and it came from T cells, B-cell-depleted T cells, or PBMCs.

Under the authors' procedure: Amplified reference gene primers provided the basis for estimating nucleated cell counts. The method was immunoSEQ multiplex PCR; TCRdb's version includes in-frame clones alone and lacks a portion of them. Clone size and V and J calls were adopted from that table, with D and trimming inferred from the DNA. In the table there are about 120,000 clones, just over 70% of which are singletons. The V end lost 4 bases, the J end lost 0 bases, and 10 bases lay between the germline ends. CDR3 length: 15 amino acids. Germline CDR1 is MRHNA and CDR2 is SNTAGT. This sequence was found in a human donor with acute or convalescent COVID-19. The donor label of this sample is uncertain. The sample consisted of peripheral blood. This chain uses TRBV6-4 with TRBJ2-1; perhaps TRBD2 as D (6 bases). CDR3 region: CASSGSGSSYNEQFF. The CDR3 coding sequence is TGTGCCAGCAGTGGTAGCGGAAGCTCCTACAATGAGCAGTTCTTC.